This TCR beta chain was profiled in a study of blood T cell repertoires in COVID-19. Method: immunoSEQ multiplex PCR; TCRdb's copy keeps in-frame clones and lacks some. The data show under 500,000 clones, around 90% seen once. The CDR3 extends over 15 amino acids. Germline CDR1 MGHRA, CDR2 YSYEKL. The ends lost 0 bases at V and 7 bases at J; junction bases unmatched: 6. The TCR originated in a woman aged 18 to 35 with acute COVID-19. The rearrangement joins TRBV4-1 to TRBJ1-2, with TRBD1 matching 9 bases. Sequencing was performed on PBMCs or T cells enriched from blood (not recorded which). CDR3 bases: TGCGCCAGCAGCCAAGATCCAGGACAGGGGTGTGGCTACACCTTC. It translates to CASSQDPGQGCGYTF.